Listed below are T cell receptor beta chains from one sample, sequenced in a study of human T cells and chemical hapten exposure. Each CDR3 protein is one row after TCRdb ran MiXCR on the RACE reads. The sample includes 250,000 to 300,000 distinct CDR3 sequences, roughly 8% of them seen just once. The sample in question was whole blood, obtained in connection with sensitization to the hapten diphenylcyclopropenone (DPC). These receptors were collected from a man younger than 35 with alopecia areata. Some clones in this sample may be carry-over from other donors' samples. The CDR3 runs from the conserved cysteine through the conserved F or W. The order of the fields is J gene, D gene, CDR3 length, clone size, V gene, CDR3 DNA, CDR3 protein. D genes are given only for firm matches. Size tells how often a clone was seen (once, few, many) or the class of an expanded clone, and some rows leave it out.

TRBJ2-2,NA,14,many,TRBV20-1,TGCAGTGCTAGAGAGCTAGGAGTTACCGGGGAGCTGTTTTTT,CSARELGVTGELFF
TRBJ1-5,NA,16,many,TRBV27,TGTGCCAGCAGAAAAGTAGGGGGGACCCTGAATCAGCCCCAGCATTTT,CASRKVGGTLNQPQHF
TRBJ1-1,TRBD1,14,NA,TRBV6-6,TGTGCCAGCGTAAGCCAACAGGGGAAAACCGAAGCTTTCTTT,CASVSQQGKTEAFF
TRBJ2-5,TRBD2,17,NA,TRBV4-2,TGTGCCAGCAGCCAAGATGGAAGCGGGGGGCGACAAGAGACCCAGTACTTC,CASSQDGSGGRQETQYF
TRBJ2-5,NA,14,few,TRBV7-2,TGTGCCAGCAGCTTAGGGGCAGTGCTTGAGACCCAGTACTTC,CASSLGAVLETQYF
TRBJ2-1,NA,15,NA,TRBV29-1,TGCAGCGTTCAAGGGCAGACCGGGGGCTACAATGAGCAGTTCTTC,CSVQGQTGGYNEQFF
TRBJ1-5,NA,13,few,TRBV2,TGTGCCAGCATAGTCGGGGGAAGTCAGCCCCAGCATTTT,CASIVGGSQPQHF
TRBJ2-6,NA,17,NA,TRBV27,TGTGCCAGCAGTTTCCGACGGGGGCTCTCTGGGGCCAACGTCCTGACTTTC,CASSFRRGLSGANVLTF
TRBJ1-5,NA,13,few,TRBV2,TGTGCCAGCACCTCCAGTCTCAATCAGCCCCAGCATTTT,CASTSSLNQPQHF
TRBJ1-4,TRBD1,17,few,TRBV6-5,TGTGCCAGCACCAAACAGGGGACAGGAGAGAAGGTCGAAAAACTGTTTTTT,CASTKQGTGEKVEKLFF
TRBJ2-3,NA,13,NA,TRBV2,TGTGCCAGCAGTCGGGACGTAACAGATACGCAGTATTTT,CASSRDVTDTQYF
TRBJ2-3,NA,13,many,TRBV15,TGTGCCACCAGCAGAAAAGACGCAGATACGCAGTATTTT,CATSRKDADTQYF
TRBJ2-2,NA,17,NA,TRBV3-2,TGTGCCAGCAGCCAGATTCTAGCGGGGGGGAACACCGGGGAGCTGTTTTTT,CASSQILAGGNTGELFF
TRBJ2-7,NA,15,NA,TRBV28,TGTGCCAGCAGTTTAACCGGGGTGGATCCCTACGAGCAGTACTTC,CASSLTGVDPYEQYF
TRBJ1-4,TRBD1,13,many,TRBV6-5,TGTGCCAGCTCTAGGGACAGGGATGAAAAACTGTTTTTT,CASSRDRDEKLFF
TRBJ2-2,NA,14,few,TRBV7-3,TGTGCCAGCAGAGACTCGGGAAACACCGGGGAGCTGTTTTTT,CASRDSGNTGELFF
TRBJ2-7,NA,14,many,TRBV3-1,TGTGCCAGCAGCCAATCGAGTTACAGAGGCGAGCAGTACTTC,CASSQSSYRGEQYF
TRBJ1-4,NA,14,few,TRBV12-3/TRBV12-4,TGTGCCAGCACCTTCACAGCCACTAATGAAAAACTGTTTTTT,CASTFTATNEKLFF
TRBJ2-7,NA,16,few,TRBV7-2,TGTGCCAGCAGCCCAGCCCAGGGAATTCGGAGGGCCGAGCAGTACTTC,CASSPAQGIRRAEQYF
TRBJ2-3,NA,14,NA,TRBV7-2,TGTGCCAGCAGCTTAGTAAGCGGAGCAGATACGCAGTATTTT,CASSLVSGADTQYF
TRBJ1-6,TRBD1,19,few,TRBV4-1,TGCGCCAGCAGCCATCCCCCCGGTCAGGGGGTAAGCTATAATTCACCCCTCCACTTT,CASSHPPGQGVSYNSPLHF
TRBJ2-1,NA,14,NA,TRBV6-5,TGTGCCAGCAGTCGGGAAGACCCGTCAGGGGAGCAGTTCTTC,CASSREDPSGEQFF
TRBJ2-7,NA,13,NA,TRBV29-1,TGCAGCGTTCGGGGGCTGGGGTCCTACGAGCAGTACTTC,CSVRGLGSYEQYF
TRBJ1-2,TRBD1,14,few,TRBV4-3,TGCGCCAGCAGCCCCAGGGGGTCCTTCTATGGCTACACCTTC,CASSPRGSFYGYTF
TRBJ2-5,NA,13,NA,TRBV7-9,TGTGCCAGCAGCGCTAGCCTGAAAGAGACCCAGTACTTC,CASSASLKETQYF
TRBJ2-2,TRBD1,14,NA,TRBV24-1,TGTGCCACCGGACAGGGAACGAACACCGGGGAGCTGTTTTTT,CATGQGTNTGELFF
TRBJ2-2,TRBD2,18,NA,TRBV4-2,TGTGCCAGCAGCCGATTGACTAGCGGGGATAAGAACACCGGGGAGCTGTTTTTT,CASSRLTSGDKNTGELFF
TRBJ2-5,TRBD1,14,few,TRBV7-9,TGTGCCAGCCGCACAGGGGAGTTTCAAGAGACCCAGTACTTC,CASRTGEFQETQYF
TRBJ2-1,TRBD2,16,NA,TRBV4-1,TGCGCCAGCAGCCAAGCCCCCCCGGGGGGGCTCAATGAGCAGTTCTTC,CASSQAPPGGLNEQFF
TRBJ2-7,NA,14,NA,TRBV7-6,TGTGCCAGCAGCTTAGAAGGAGCGGCGGACGAGCAGTACTTC,CASSLEGAADEQYF
TRBJ1-2,NA,14,few,TRBV9,TGTGCCAGCAGCGTAGTTGACTCCACCTATGGCTACACCTTC,CASSVVDSTYGYTF
TRBJ2-5,TRBD2,15,few,TRBV6-5,TGTGCCAGCAGTTACTCGCGGGGGGACCAAGAGACCCAGTACTTC,CASSYSRGDQETQYF
TRBJ2-7,NA,14,many,TRBV9,TGTGCCAGCAGCGTAGCGGCAGACCCCTACGAGCAGTACTTC,CASSVAADPYEQYF